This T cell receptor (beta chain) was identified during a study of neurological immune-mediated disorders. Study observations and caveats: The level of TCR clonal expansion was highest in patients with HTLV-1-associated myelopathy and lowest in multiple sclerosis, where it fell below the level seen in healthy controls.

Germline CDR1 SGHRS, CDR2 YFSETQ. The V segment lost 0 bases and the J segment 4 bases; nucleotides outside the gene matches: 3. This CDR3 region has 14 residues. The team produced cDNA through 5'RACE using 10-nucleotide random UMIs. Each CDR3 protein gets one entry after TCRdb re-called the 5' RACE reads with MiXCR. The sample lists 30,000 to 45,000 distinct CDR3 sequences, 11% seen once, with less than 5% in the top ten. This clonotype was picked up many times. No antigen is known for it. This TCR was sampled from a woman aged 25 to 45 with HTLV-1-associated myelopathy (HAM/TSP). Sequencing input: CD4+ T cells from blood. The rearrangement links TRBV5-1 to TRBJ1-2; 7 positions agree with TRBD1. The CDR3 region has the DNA TGCGCCAGCAGCTTGGACAGGGGTTCCTATGGCTACACCTTC. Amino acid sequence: CASSLDRGSYGYTF.